The sample holds a few counts of the clone carrying this TCR beta chain. The target antigen is unknown. The CDR3 consists of 15 residues. From germline, CDR1 is SGHNT and CDR2 YYREEE (reference sequence). V was clipped by 0 bases and J by 0 bases; unmatched bases: 3. Researchers ran the PCR with 60 Vbeta and 13 Jbeta primers. Sequencing used immunoSEQ multiplex PCR; TCRdb keeps in-frame clones, though not all of them. The data hold 90,000 to 120,000 clones, with 65% to 80% observed a single time. The data originate from a study of cytomegalovirus exposure and HLA in healthy donors. Study observations and caveats: In a later analysis, CMV-associated beta chains were mostly HLA-associated, it appeared. Researchers reported in a later analysis that a missense DCLRE1C variant was tied to TCR beta V- and J-gene trimming. Links to common viral pathogens appeared, in a later analysis, for several of the most significant clusters. Altogether, 160 or so TCR beta chains were recorded as cytomegalovirus-associated.

The source of this sequence is a male donor in good health and CMV-seronegative. Sequencing was performed on PBMCs. The chain joins TRBV5-4 to TRBJ2-7; 7 positions agree with TRBD1. Here the CDR3 DNA reads TGTGCCAGCAGCTTGGTGGGGACAGCCTCCTACGAGCAGTACTTC. The encoded protein is CASSLVGTASYEQYF.